This T cell receptor beta chain was sequenced during a study of CXCR3-negative and CXCR3-positive naive CD8 T cells. There are 15 residues in the CDR3. Germline V gene lookup returns CDR1 SGHTA and CDR2 FQGNSA. Each TRB cDNA library was prepared by 5' RACE (with UMI labels). Using the 5' RACE reads, TCRdb records one entry per CDR3 protein without DNA. This sample's clone table lists 50,000 to 65,000 distinct CDR3 sequences. The chain links TRBV7-2 to TRBJ1-5. The clonotype originates from a human donor in good health. Some clones in this sample may be carry-over from other donors' samples. Sequences were obtained from naive CXCR3- CD8+ T cells from blood. The subset denotes: CD45RO-CCR7+CD27+CD95- naive CD8+ T cells lacking CXCR3 (TNR3-). CDR3 loop: CASSLASGRNQPQHF. Using reference TRBV7-2 and TRBJ1-5 for the parts outside the CDR3, the full variable domain is GAGVSQSPSNKVTEKGKDVELRCDPISGHTALYWYRQSLGQGLEFLIYFQGNSAPDKSGLPSDRFSAERTGGSVSTLTIQRTQQEDSAVYLCASSLASGRNQPQHFGDGTRLSIL.